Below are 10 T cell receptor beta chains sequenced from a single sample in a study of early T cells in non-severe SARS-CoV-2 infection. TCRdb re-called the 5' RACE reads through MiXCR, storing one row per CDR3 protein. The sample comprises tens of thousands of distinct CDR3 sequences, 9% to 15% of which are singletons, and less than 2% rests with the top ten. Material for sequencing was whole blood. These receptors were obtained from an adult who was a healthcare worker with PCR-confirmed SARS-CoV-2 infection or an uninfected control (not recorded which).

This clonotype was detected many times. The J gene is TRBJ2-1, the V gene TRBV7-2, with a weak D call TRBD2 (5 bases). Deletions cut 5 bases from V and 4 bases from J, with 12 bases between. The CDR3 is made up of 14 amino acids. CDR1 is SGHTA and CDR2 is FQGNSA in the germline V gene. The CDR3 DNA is TGTGCCAGCAGCGAAGCGGTCCTTTACAATGAGCAGTTCTTC. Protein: CASSEAVLYNEQFF.

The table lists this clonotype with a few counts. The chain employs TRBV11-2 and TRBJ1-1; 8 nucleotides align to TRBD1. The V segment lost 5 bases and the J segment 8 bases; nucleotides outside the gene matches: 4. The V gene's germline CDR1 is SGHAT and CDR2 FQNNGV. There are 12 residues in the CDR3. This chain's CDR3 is CASSRGTGEAFF. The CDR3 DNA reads TGTGCCAGCAGCCGAGGGACAGGAGAAGCTTTCTTT.

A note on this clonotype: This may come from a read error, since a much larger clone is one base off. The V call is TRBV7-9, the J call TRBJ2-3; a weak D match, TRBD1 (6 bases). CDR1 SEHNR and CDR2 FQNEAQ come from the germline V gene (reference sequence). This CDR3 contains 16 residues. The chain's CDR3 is CVSSLKGTGSTDTQYF. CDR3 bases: TGTGTCAGCAGCCTCAAGGGCACAGGGAGCACAGATACGCAGTATTTT.

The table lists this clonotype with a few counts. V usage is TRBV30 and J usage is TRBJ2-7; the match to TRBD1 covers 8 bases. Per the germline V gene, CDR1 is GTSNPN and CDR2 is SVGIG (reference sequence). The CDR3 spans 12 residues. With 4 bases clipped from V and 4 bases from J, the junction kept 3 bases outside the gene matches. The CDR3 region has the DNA TGTGCCTGGAACAGGGGGAAGTACGAGCAGTACTTC. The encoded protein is CAWNRGKYEQYF.

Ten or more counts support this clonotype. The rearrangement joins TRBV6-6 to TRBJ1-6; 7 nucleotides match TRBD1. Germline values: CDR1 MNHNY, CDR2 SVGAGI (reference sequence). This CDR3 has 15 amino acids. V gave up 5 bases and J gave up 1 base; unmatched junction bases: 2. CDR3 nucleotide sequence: TGTGCCAGCAGTCCAGGGGGTTCCTATAATTCACCCCTCCACTTT. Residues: CASSPGGSYNSPLHF.

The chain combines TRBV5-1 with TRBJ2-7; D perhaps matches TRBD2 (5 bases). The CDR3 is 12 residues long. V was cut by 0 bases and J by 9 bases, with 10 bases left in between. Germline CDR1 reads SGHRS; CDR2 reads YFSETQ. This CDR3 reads CASSLGSAGQYF. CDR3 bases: TGCGCCAGCAGCTTGGGCTCGGCGGGGCAGTACTTC.

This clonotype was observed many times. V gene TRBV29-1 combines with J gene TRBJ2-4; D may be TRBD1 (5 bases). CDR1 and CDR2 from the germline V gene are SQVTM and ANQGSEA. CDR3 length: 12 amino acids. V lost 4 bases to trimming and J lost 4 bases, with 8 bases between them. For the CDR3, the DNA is TGCAGCGTTGGGACACCGAAAAACATTCAGTACTTC. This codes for CSVGTPKNIQYF.

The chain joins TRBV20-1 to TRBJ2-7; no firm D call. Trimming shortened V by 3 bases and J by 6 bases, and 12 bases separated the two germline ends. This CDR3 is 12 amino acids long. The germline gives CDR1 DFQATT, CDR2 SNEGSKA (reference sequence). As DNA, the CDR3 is TGCAGTGCTAGGGGCTTATACGCCGAGCAGTACTTC. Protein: CSARGLYAEQYF.

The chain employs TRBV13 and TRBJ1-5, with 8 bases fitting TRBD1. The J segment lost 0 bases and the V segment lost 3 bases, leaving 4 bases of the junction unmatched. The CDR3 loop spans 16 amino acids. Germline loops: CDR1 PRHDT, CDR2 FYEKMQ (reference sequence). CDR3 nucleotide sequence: TGTGCCAGCAGCTTCACAGGGGGAAATAGCAATCAGCCCCAGCATTTT. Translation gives CASSFTGGNSNQPQHF.

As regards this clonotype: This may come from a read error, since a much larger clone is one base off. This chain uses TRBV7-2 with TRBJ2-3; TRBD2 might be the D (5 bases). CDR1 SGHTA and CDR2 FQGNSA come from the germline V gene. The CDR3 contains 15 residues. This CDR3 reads CASSLRPRAADTKYF. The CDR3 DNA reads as TGTGCCAGCAGCTTACGTCCGCGGGCTGCAGATACGAAGTATTTT.